Listed below are T cell receptor beta chains from one sample, sequenced in a study of cytomegalovirus exposure and HLA in healthy donors. Some clones are missing from TCRdb's copy, which holds only in-frame ones; the method was immunoSEQ multiplex PCR. Of about 150,000 clones detected, under 75% appear once; the ten largest clones hold under 7.5%. The sequencing sample was made of PBMCs. The receptors were gathered from a woman aged 55-70 years in good health and CMV-seropositive. The CDR3 runs from the conserved cysteine through the conserved F or W. A D gene is named only where the DNA matches it firmly. The size field is filled for only some rows; it gives once, few, many or a size class.

- TRBJ2-7 14 - TRBV15 CATSRGTSSYEQYF TGTGCCACCAGCAGAGGAACTAGCTCCTACGAGCAGTACTTC
hyperexpanded TRBJ1-1 16 TRBD1 TRBV2 CASSDGTGFMNTEAFF TGTGCCAGCAGCGATGGGACAGGATTCATGAACACTGAAGCTTTCTTT
- TRBJ2-3 15 - TRBV5-1 CASSLVVTSTDTQYF TGCGCCAGCAGCTTGGTAGTAACTAGCACAGATACGCAGTATTTT
- TRBJ2-4 10 - TRBV20-1 CSANGNIQYF TGCAGTGCTAACGGAAACATTCAGTACTTC
- TRBJ2-2 16 - TRBV27 CASSLVATFNTGELFF TGTGCCAGCAGTTTGGTAGCGACGTTCAACACCGGGGAGCTGTTTTTT
once TRBJ2-7 15 TRBD1 TRBV19 CASSWGQGQTYEQYF TGTGCCAGTAGCTGGGGACAGGGACAAACCTACGAGCAGTACTTC
- TRBJ1-4 16 TRBD1 TRBV4-1 CASSQVRGTGDEKLFF TGCGCCAGCAGCCAAGTGAGGGGGACAGGGGACGAAAAACTGTTTTTT
once TRBJ2-7 16 TRBD2 TRBV6-5 CASSYGLAESSYEQYF TGTGCCAGCAGTTACGGGCTAGCGGAGTCTTCCTACGAGCAGTACTTC
once TRBJ2-7 15 TRBD1 TRBV6-5 CASTARRTGGSEQYF TGTGCCAGCACCGCCCGCCGGACAGGGGGGTCCGAGCAGTACTTC
- TRBJ2-1 13 TRBD1 TRBV29-1 CSVGGQGLSEQFF TGCAGCGTTGGGGGACAGGGTCTGAGTGAGCAGTTCTTC
- TRBJ2-7 14 TRBD1 TRBV5-1 CASSLGTGAYEQYF TGCGCCAGCAGCTTGGGGACAGGGGCTTACGAGCAGTACTTC
once TRBJ2-1 15 TRBD1 TRBV9 CASSAGTGRDNEQFF TGTGCCAGCAGCGCCGGGACAGGGCGCGACAATGAGCAGTTCTTC
- TRBJ1-2 13 TRBD1 TRBV13 CASSQGQGFGYTF TGTGCCAGCAGCCAGGGACAGGGTTTTGGCTACACCTTC
- TRBJ2-6 15 TRBD1 TRBV6-6 CASTDRGTGANVLTF TGTGCCAGCACCGACAGGGGGACGGGGGCCAACGTCCTGACTTTC
once TRBJ2-4 15 TRBD2 TRBV28 CASTSTGLAGGTQYF TGTGCCAGCACCTCAACCGGACTAGCGGGAGGGACTCAGTACTTC
- TRBJ1-2 14 TRBD1 TRBV6-1 CASRRPGQPTGYTF TGTGCCAGCAGAAGACCGGGACAGCCTACCGGCTACACCTTC
- TRBJ2-7 15 TRBD2 TRBV7-9 CASSPRLAGGYEQYF TGTGCCAGCAGCCCCCGACTAGCGGGAGGGTACGAGCAGTACTTC
- TRBJ2-7 16 - TRBV18 CASSSPQAGGTYEQYF TGTGCCAGCTCATCACCCCAGGCGGGCGGGACCTACGAGCAGTACTTC
few TRBJ1-2 14 - TRBV5-1 CASSLNPANYGYTF TGCGCCAGCAGCTTGAACCCAGCTAACTATGGCTACACCTTC
- TRBJ2-2 16 TRBD2 TRBV19 CASKGAGGRMTGELFF TGTGCCAGTAAAGGTGCGGGGGGCAGGATGACCGGGGAGCTGTTTTTT
- TRBJ1-1 14 TRBD1 TRBV18 CASSPRQGNTEAFF TGTGCCAGCTCACCCCGACAGGGTAACACTGAAGCTTTCTTT
once TRBJ2-5 11 - TRBV6-5 CASSPAASQYF TGTGCCAGCAGCCCAGCGGCCTCTCAGTACTTC
- TRBJ2-3 18 TRBD2 TRBV7-9 CASSLVLLLATRTDTQYF TGTGCCAGCAGCTTGGTGTTGTTACTAGCGACCCGCACAGATACGCAGTATTTT
- TRBJ2-1 16 TRBD2 TRBV25-1 CASSEPPSGRPYEQFF TGTGCCAGCAGTGAGCCCCCTAGCGGGAGGCCTTATGAGCAGTTCTTC